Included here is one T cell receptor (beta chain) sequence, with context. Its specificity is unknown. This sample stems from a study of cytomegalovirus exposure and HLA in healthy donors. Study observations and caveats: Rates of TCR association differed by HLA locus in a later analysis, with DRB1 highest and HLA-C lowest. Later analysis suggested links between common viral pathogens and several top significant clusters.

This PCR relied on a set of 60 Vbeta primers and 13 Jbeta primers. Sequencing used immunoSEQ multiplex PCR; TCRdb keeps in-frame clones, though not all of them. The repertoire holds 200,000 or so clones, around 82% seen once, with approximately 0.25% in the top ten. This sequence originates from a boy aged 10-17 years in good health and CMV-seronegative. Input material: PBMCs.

The CDR3 is CASSTGIPNYGYTF. For the CDR3, the DNA is TGTGCCAGTTCGACAGGGATCCCCAACTATGGCTACACCTTC. The genes are TRBV19 and TRBJ1-2; 7 nucleotides agree with TRBD1. The CDR3 sequence is 14 residues long. Germline V CDR1 and CDR2: LNHDA, SQIVND (reference sequence). V shed 8 bases and J 2 bases; nucleotides not matched to a gene: 8.